This entry concerns a single T cell receptor beta chain. The V gene's germline CDR1 is ENHRY and CDR2 SYGVKD. The CDR3 is made up of 13 amino acids. The V and J ends lost 3 bases and 6 bases, in that order; junction bases with no gene match: 3. One entry per CDR3 protein, called by TCRdb with MiXCR from the RT-PCR reads. The sample comprises hundreds of thousands of distinct CDR3 sequences, over 12% of which are singletons, and about 3.6% rests with the top ten. J is TRBJ2-3 and V is TRBV10-3, with TRBD2 identical over 7 bases. The sequence came from a female donor in good health, serving as a healthy control. Sequenced material: memory CD4+ T cells from blood. DNA of the CDR3: TGTGCCATCAGTGAACCAGCGGGGGATACGCAGTATTTT. This encodes CAISEPAGDTQYF.